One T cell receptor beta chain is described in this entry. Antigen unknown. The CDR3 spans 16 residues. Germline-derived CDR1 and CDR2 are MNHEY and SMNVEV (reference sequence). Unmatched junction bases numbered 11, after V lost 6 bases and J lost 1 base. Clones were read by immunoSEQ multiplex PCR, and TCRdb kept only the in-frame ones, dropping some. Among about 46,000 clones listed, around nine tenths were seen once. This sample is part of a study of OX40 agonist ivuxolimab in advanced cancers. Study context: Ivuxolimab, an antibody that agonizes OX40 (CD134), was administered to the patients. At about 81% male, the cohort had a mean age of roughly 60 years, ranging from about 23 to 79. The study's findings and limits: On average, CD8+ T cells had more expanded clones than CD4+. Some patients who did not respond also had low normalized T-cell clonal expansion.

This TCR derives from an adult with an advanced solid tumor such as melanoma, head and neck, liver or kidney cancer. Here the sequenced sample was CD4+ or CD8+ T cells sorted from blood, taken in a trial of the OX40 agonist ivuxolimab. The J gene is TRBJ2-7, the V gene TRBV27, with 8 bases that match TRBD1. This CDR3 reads CASSPTGTGKSYEQYF. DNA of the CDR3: TGTGCCAGCAGCCCAACCGGGACAGGAAAATCCTACGAGCAGTACTTC.